This TCR beta chain was sequenced during a study of blood T cell repertoires in COVID-19. Overall study: Samples came from the United States, Italy and Spain, spanning acute and convalescent COVID-19. T cells, B-cell-depleted T cells, or PBMCs supplied cDNA or gDNA.

Authors' analysis steps: Estimation of nucleated cell counts was performed using reference gene primer amplification. Libraries were prepared by immunoSEQ multiplex PCR; TCRdb keeps only in-frame clonotypes and omits some of them. That table furnishes V, J and clone size, whereas the DNA furnished D and trimming. The table records 250,000 to 300,000 clones, 70% to 90% of them present only once. This CDR3 spans 12 amino acids. The V gene's germline CDR1 is LNHNV and CDR2 YYDKDF (reference sequence). V lost 3 bases to trimming and J lost 4 bases, with 6 bases between them. The TCR was taken from a man aged 45-60 years with active or convalescent COVID-19. The chain carries TRBV15 and TRBJ1-2; D remains ambiguous. Sequenced input: peripheral blood. The CDR3 DNA sequence: TGTGCCACCAGCAGCGACTTCTATGGCTACACCTTC. It is translated as CATSSDFYGYTF.